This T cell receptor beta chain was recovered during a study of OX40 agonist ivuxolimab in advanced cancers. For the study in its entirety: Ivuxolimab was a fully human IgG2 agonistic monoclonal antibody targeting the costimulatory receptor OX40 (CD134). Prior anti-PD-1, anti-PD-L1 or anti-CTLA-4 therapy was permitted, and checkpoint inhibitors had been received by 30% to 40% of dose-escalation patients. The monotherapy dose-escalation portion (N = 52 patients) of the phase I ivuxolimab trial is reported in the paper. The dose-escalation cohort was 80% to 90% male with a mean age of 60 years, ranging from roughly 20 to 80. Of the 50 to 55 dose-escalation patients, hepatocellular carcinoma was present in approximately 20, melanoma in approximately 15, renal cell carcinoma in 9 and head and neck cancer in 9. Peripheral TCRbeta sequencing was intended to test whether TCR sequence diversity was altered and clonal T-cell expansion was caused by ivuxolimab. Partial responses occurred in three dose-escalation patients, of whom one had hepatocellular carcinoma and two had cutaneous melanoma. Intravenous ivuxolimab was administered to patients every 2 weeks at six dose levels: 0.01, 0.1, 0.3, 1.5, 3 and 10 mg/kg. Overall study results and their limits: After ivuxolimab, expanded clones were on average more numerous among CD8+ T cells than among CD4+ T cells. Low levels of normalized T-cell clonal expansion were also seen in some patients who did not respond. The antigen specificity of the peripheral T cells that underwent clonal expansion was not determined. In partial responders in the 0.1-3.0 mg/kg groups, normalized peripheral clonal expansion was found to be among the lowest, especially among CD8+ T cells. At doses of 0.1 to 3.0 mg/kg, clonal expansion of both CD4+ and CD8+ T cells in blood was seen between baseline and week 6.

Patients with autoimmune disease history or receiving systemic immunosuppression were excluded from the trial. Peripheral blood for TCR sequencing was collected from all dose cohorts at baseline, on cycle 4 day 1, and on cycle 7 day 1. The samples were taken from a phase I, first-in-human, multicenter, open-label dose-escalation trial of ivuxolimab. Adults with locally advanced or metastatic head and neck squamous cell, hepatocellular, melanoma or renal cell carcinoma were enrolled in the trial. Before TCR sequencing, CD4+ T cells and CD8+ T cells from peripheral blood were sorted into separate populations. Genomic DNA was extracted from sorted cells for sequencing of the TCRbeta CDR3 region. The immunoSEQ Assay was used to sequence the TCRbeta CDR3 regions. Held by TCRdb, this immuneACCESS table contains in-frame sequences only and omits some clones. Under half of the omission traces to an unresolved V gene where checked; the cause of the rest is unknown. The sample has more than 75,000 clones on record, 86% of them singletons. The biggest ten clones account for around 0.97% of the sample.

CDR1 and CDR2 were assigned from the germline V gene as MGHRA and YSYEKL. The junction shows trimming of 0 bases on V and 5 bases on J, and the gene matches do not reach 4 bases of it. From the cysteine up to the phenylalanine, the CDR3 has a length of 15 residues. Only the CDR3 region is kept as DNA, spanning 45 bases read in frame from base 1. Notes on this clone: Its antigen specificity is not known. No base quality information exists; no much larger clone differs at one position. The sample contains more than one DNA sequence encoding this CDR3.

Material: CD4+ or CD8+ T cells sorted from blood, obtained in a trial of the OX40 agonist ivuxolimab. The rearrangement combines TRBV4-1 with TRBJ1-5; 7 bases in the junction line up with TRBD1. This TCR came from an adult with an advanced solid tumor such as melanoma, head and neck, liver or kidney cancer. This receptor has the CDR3 CASSQEVTGDQPQHF. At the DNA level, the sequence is TGCGCCAGCAGCCAAGAAGTCACAGGGGATCAGCCCCAGCATTTT.